This paragraph covers one T cell receptor (beta chain) sequence. Given a much more abundant clone one base away, this may be a read error. Other nucleotide sequences in the sample specify the same CDR3. The data are from a study of shared clonotypes between healthy human individuals. TCRdb's table, derived via immunoSEQ multiplex PCR, lists solely in-frame clones and lacks some. The data hold roughly 2.6 million clones, with approximately 92% observed a single time. The clonotype originates from a man in his late teens or twenties in good health. The sample was naive CD4+ T cells sorted from blood. Subset: CD45RA+ positively selected.

The CDR3 nucleotides read TGTGCCAGCAGTTTCGGGAACACTGAAGCTTTCTTT. Translation: CASSFGNTEAFF. The chain employs TRBV6-6 and TRBJ1-1, with no clear D. CDR3 length: 12 residues. Looked up from germline, CDR1 is MNHNY and CDR2 is SVGAGI (reference sequence). The V gene lost 4 bases and the J gene lost 1 base, with 4 bases spanning the gap.